This T cell receptor (beta chain) was recorded in a study of cytomegalovirus exposure and HLA in healthy donors (dated by TCRdb to the late 2010s). Regarding the research as a whole: According to an earlier analysis of 587 of the donors, about 180 million T cells yielded 95 million to 140 million unique TCR beta sequences and around 300 Gb of sequence data. An early release covering approximately 600 HLA-typed donors comprised about 320 gigabases of sequencing data and tens of millions of unique TCR sequences. Of the roughly 420 genotyped donors, roughly 80% were placed in the genetic ancestry cluster associated with self-reported Caucasian donors. The aim of the study was to test whether cataloging public T cell receptors could identify signatures of past pathogen exposure. The study used immunosequencing to profile the T cell repertoires of 600 to 850 subjects and linked those repertoires to cytomegalovirus serostatus. Along with the roughly 670-subject first cohort, a separate validation cohort of roughly 110 different subjects was used. The study combined high-throughput TCR immunosequencing, statistical association of individual TCRs with disease status, and machine learning to predict cytomegalovirus infection status. A later analysis re-examined previously published TCR beta repertoires from more than 600 donors and added high-resolution HLA genotyping to investigate patterns of TCR occurrence. Rather than drawing on any new phenotypic data, the later analysis identified candidate immune exposures from TCR beta sequences and the way those sequences occurred across donors. An earlier analysis of 500 to 750 of the donors applied high-throughput TCR beta sequencing to assess whether each TCR beta V gene segment acted as functional or pseudogenic. Donor age, sex, ethnicity and CMV serostatus were collected together with the repertoire data. Genome-wide SNP genotypes for about 65% of the 666 donors were used in a later genetic analysis, which treated that subset as a discovery cohort. Every discovery cohort repertoire had been produced on one sequencing platform. Both class I and class II loci were covered by HLA typing, at four-digit resolution. Typing coverage differed by locus: A, B, C, DRB1 and DQB1 were typed in roughly 620-630 donors, DQA1 in 500 to 550, DPA1 in around 600, and DPB1 in just under 480. Four or five DR-DQ haplotypes were handled as single units for association and clustering, since linkage in the cohort was strong. Among over 350 genotyped donors of the cohort, an average of around 240,000 unique TCR beta nucleotide sequences were sequenced per donor, around a sixth of them non-productive. On the study overall, not on this receptor specifically: In a later analysis, several top co-occurrence clusters were reported to appear linked to parvovirus B19, influenza, CMV and Epstein-Barr virus. A cluster of highly shared sequence variants was judged likely to be a technical artifact of the sequencing pipeline. Linkage disequilibrium might explain the correlated functional status among segregating V segments, but an unknown experimental factor could not be ruled out. This cohort had only TCR beta chains sequenced, and the lack of alpha or paired-chain data limited which features could be detected. According to a later analysis, TCR association rates differed among HLA loci, with DRB1 alleles showing the most associated TCRs and HLA-C alleles showing the fewest. Because HLA typing was missing for some donors at each locus, association tests included only the typed subset. Compared with equally common non-associated chains, HLA-associated TCR beta chains in a later analysis were more clonally expanded and had lower generation probabilities. Immune exposure information for the cohort was limited to CMV serostatus. In a later analysis, about 17,000 TCR beta sequences were associated with specific HLA alleles at a false discovery rate of 0.05. A later analysis found that most CMV-associated TCR beta chains appeared HLA-restricted, with HLA associations seemingly driven largely by CMV exposure. Roughly 15 rarely observed V segments, including chromosome 9 orphons, were excluded from the earlier analysis of a few hundred of the donors because counts were too low. The authors suggested that the approach could potentially be extended to other disease states and immunological phenotypes. A further reported finding was that TCR beta sequences accurately predicted the HLA-A and HLA-B alleles for most subjects in the first cohort. Some IMGT-functional V segments, including TRBV6-2 and TRBV6-3, could not be distinguished by the 87-base-pair reads and were therefore excluded. According to a later genetic analysis, donors in an Asian-associated ancestry cluster had fewer N-insertions in productive TCRs than the approximately 690-donor mean. The classifier was reported to diagnose cytomegalovirus status with high specificity and sensitivity in both the original and validation cohorts. V-gene and J-gene trimming of TCR beta chains was associated with a missense DCLRE1C variant in a later genetic analysis, and the association was replicated in an independent cohort. An earlier analysis of approximately 590 of the donors showed that most TCR beta V segments appeared in productive rearrangements either about 90% or about 30% of the time, which broadly matched IMGT annotations. Strong co-occurrence of HLA alleles, especially DR and DQ, made assigning TCR associations to individual alleles difficult. Across donors, most TCR sequences were observed very rarely, whereas some public TCRs were present in many individuals. Sequencing depth was assumed to be roughly uniform across donors in the presence/absence analyses, though that assumption may not hold. A few of the identified cytomegalovirus-associated TCR beta chains were confirmed in vitro to be specific for cytomegalovirus antigens. The study listed 150 to 200 TCR beta chains as associated with cytomegalovirus.

As regards this clone: What this receptor recognizes is not known. Base-call qualities are not available, and no considerably larger clone is one nucleotide away.

From V the trimming removes 6 bases and from J it removes 6 bases, while the gene matches leave 5 bases of the junction unaccounted for. The CDR3 holds 14 amino acids from the cysteine to the phenylalanine. The sequence is cut down to CDR3 DNA, 42 bases in frame from base 1. CDR1 is given as MNHEY and CDR2 as SVGAGI, both from the germline V gene. The cohort was made up of 650 to 700 healthy bone marrow donors. At the time of sampling, every cohort member was nominally healthy, though immune exposures that went unrecorded were likely present. The donor was CMV seropositive and belonged to the group of about 290 seropositive cohort members. A peripheral blood sample was collected from each donor, and TCR beta sequencing was performed on peripheral blood mononuclear cells. The Qiagen DNeasy Blood Extraction Kit was used to extract genomic DNA from the blood cell samples. Library preparation was by the immunoSEQ multiplex PCR assay. A mixture of 60 forward primers for TCR Vbeta segments and 13 reverse primers for TCR Jbeta segments was used in the multiplex PCR. The CDR3 region of rearranged TCR beta genes was amplified from genomic DNA by a multiplex PCR assay. The Illumina HiSeq System was used to sequence the amplified TCR beta libraries as 87-base-pair reads. In the original analysis: In a later analysis, some 80 million unique TCR beta chains were counted across the 500 to 850 repertoires, and about 10 million of these chains were shared by at least two donors. A nearest-neighbor algorithm error-corrected the raw reads and collapsed the reads into unique sequences, merging closely related sequences to remove PCR and sequencing errors. Alignment of CDR3 sequences to IMGT reference sequences was used to assign V, D and J gene segments. For a sequence to be retained, a match of at least six nucleotides was required to both a V gene segment and a J gene segment. Rearrangements were classified as productive when the CDR3 lacked stop codons and remained in frame with V and J, and all other rearrangements were classified as non-productive. CDR3 was defined by IMGT convention, running from the second conserved V-encoded cysteine to the conserved J-encoded phenylalanine. In an earlier analysis of around 600 of the donors, sequences lacking an unambiguous match to a single V gene segment were excluded. An earlier analysis of 587 of the donors called V segments functional above 56.7% productive rearrangements and segregating when the between-donor standard deviation exceeded 5%. A statistical classification framework was developed to diagnose cytomegalovirus status using the catalog of TCR beta chain sequences. In a later analysis, TCR nucleotide sequences were compared against IMGT/GENE-DB human TR gene sequences so that V and J genes could be assigned. The TCRdist pipeline was used in a later analysis to assign CDR3 sequences and most-parsimonious VDJ recombination scenarios. In a later analysis, every TCR beta chain was defined by the combination of its CDR3 amino acid sequence and its V-gene family, and reads without a unique V-gene family were dropped. In a later analysis, around 650 highly shared, low-generation-probability nucleotide sequences were removed to address suspected cross-contamination and a sequencing artifact. In a later analysis, a clonal expansion index for each public chain was calculated from normalized within-repertoire ranks of inferred template counts. Generation probabilities in a later analysis came from a VDJ recombination model fitted to out-of-frame rearrangements, and those results were checked against IGoR. A later analysis scored TCR-TCR, TCR-HLA and TCR-CMV co-occurrence with hypergeometric tests, applying a repertoire-size bias correction to TCR pairs. A later analysis estimated false discovery rates by permuting HLA or CMV assignments 20 times. In a later analysis, co-occurring TCRs were grouped using DBSCAN, with TCRdist sequence similarity added in when clustering inside HLA-allele-positive subsets. For co-occurrence clustering, repertoires with fewer than 30,000 or more than 120,000 public chains were excluded, along with roughly five repertoires with anomalous nucleotide sharing. This immuneACCESS table, as held by TCRdb, lists in-frame sequences with V and J called but not all clones. Of the missing ones, under half trace to an unresolved V gene in checked studies; the others have no known cause. That table is the source of V, J and clone size, and D and trimming were worked out from the DNA. Recorded for this sample are about 100,000 clones; roughly three quarters of them occurred a single time. The ten largest clones represent 3.5% to 5% of the sample.

Sequencing input: PBMCs. Rearrangement joined TRBV6-5 to TRBJ1-6; 7 of the junction bases match TRBD1. The receptor was derived from a female donor in good health and CMV-seropositive. The CDR3 amino acid sequence is: CASRYGQVNSPLHF. The nucleotides read TGTGCCAGCAGATATGGACAGGTTAATTCACCCCTCCACTTT.